The sequence of this TCR beta chain was determined in a study of T cell repertoires in cytomegalovirus infection. Study overall: Public TCR beta signatures indicated both CMV infection and matching HLA type. Study-wide points: Totalled public TCR beta family frequency picked out people who carried CMV plus the relevant HLA. HLA-C-restricted, CMV-specific TCR beta clonotypes were dominant ex vivo.

Each CDR3 protein gets one entry after TCRdb re-called the reads with MiXCR. The repertoire holds about 190,000 distinct CDR3 sequences, with roughly 9% as singletons. This clonotype showed up many times. Its matching antigen is unknown. Germline trimming cut 4 bases from V and 7 bases from J; bases unmatched to any gene: 10. The germline gives CDR1 SGHTA, CDR2 FQGNSA. The CDR3 runs to 16 residues. Specimen: PBMCs. The chain recombines TRBV7-2 with TRBJ2-7; 13 bases agree with TRBD2. This sequence originates from a human donor in good health (CMV status not recorded). Some clones in this sample may be carry-over from other donors' samples. The chain's CDR3 is CASSSTGLAGVGEQYF. In nucleotides, the CDR3 is TGTGCCAGCAGCTCCACCGGACTAGCGGGAGTTGGTGAGCAGTACTTC.